This entry lists 26 T cell receptor beta chains sequenced from one sample in a study of blood T cell repertoires in COVID-19. Produced via immunoSEQ multiplex PCR; TCRdb's table is partial and in-frame only. The data show 65,000 to 70,000 clones, with approximately 91% seen just once and around 13% held by the top ten. The material sequenced was peripheral blood. These receptors were taken from a human donor with active COVID-19. The donor label of this sample is uncertain.

The chain has TRBV10-2 and TRBJ2-2; 12 bases are a match to TRBD2. V shed 4 bases, J shed 0 bases, and the junction held 0 bases outside the gene matches. The CDR3 consists of 16 residues. Germline lookup yields CDR1 WSHSY and CDR2 SAAADI. The CDR3 coding sequence is TGCGCCAGCAGTGGACTAGCGGGGGCGAACACCGGGGAGCTGTTTTTT. As protein: CASSGLAGANTGELFF.

This chain joins TRBV5-8 and TRBJ1-2; D call uncertain. The germline V gene has CDR1 SGHTS and CDR2 YDEGEE. This CDR3 region has 13 residues. Trimming took off 5 bases at V and 6 bases at J, with 14 bases between the two ends. DNA of the CDR3: TGTGCCAGCAGGATGAGGTCTTCCCATGGCTACACCTTC. Translated: CASRMRSSHGYTF.

This clone was seen a handful of times. This sequence joins TRBV9 and TRBJ2-2, with D maybe TRBD1 (6 bases). V gave up 4 bases and J gave up 4 bases, with 20 bases separating them. This CDR3 contains 17 residues. CDR1 SGDLS and CDR2 YYNGEE come from the germline V gene. The DNA of the CDR3 is TGTGCCAGCAGCACCCAGTACAGGGCATTGGGCACCGGGGAGCTGTTTTTT. Amino acid sequence: CASSTQYRALGTGELFF. Using reference TRBV9 and TRBJ2-2 for the parts outside the CDR3, the full variable domain is DSGVTQTPKHLITATGQRVTLRCSPRSGDLSVYWYQQSLDQGLQFLIQYYNGEERAKGNILERFSAQQFPDLHSELNLSSLELGDSALYFCASSTQYRALGTGELFFGEGSRLTVL.

The V call is TRBV5-6, the J call TRBJ2-1; D might be TRBD2 (5 bases). This CDR3 contains 17 residues. Germline loops: CDR1 SGHDT, CDR2 YYEEEE. With 4 bases removed from V and 6 bases from J, the gap between germline ends came to 23 bases. As DNA, the CDR3 is TGTGCCAGCAGCGAATTCTCGGGGTTCGGTTTGGGCAATGAGCAGTTCTTC. As protein: CASSEFSGFGLGNEQFF.

The rearrangement links TRBV2 to TRBJ2-2, with a possible D match to TRBD2 (5 bases). Per germline, CDR1 SNHLY and CDR2 FYNNEI. V was clipped by 7 bases and J by 5 bases, with 17 bases between them. This CDR3 is built from 15 residues. CDR3 nucleotides: TGTGCCAGCACTGCTAGCCCTACCCCGACCGGGGAGCTGTTTTTT. Translated: CASTASPTPTGELFF. The full variable domain, rest sourced from reference TRBV2 and TRBJ2-2, is EPEVTQTPSHQVTQMGQEVILRCVPISNHLYFYWYRQILGQKVEFLVSFYNNEISEKSEIFDDQFSVERPDGSNFTLKIRSTKLEDSAMYFCASTASPTPTGELFFGEGSRLTVL.

CDR3 amino acids: CASSRNRQGGTEAFF. Here the CDR3 DNA reads TGTGCCAGCTCACGGAATAGACAGGGGGGCACTGAAGCTTTCTTT. This chain connects TRBV18 to TRBJ1-1, with 9 bases that match TRBD1. This CDR3 region has 15 residues. The trim removed 4 bases at V and 4 bases at J, leaving 7 bases unmatched. Germline lookup yields CDR1 KGHSH and CDR2 LQKENI.

This clone was counted a few times. The chain couples TRBV29-1 to TRBJ1-1, with TRBD1 matching over 8 bases. The CDR3 extends over 13 amino acids. V was clipped by 7 bases and J by 5 bases; unmatched bases: 9. Germline CDR1 SQVTM, CDR2 ANQGSEA. The CDR3 bases are TGCAGCGGGAAGACAGGGGTGGATACTGAAGCTTTCTTT. Translating gives CSGKTGVDTEAFF.

This clone appeared a few times. CDR3 amino acids: CASSVPVRSTEAFF. DNA of the CDR3: TGTGCCAGCAGCGTACCGGTGAGGAGCACTGAAGCTTTCTTT. The chain links TRBV7-9 to TRBJ1-1; D is unclear. CDR3 length equals 14 residues. Germline V CDR1 and CDR2: SEHNR, FQNEAQ (reference sequence). V dropped 5 bases and J dropped 4 bases, with 14 bases sitting between them.

The chain is built from TRBV29-1 and TRBJ2-2; 10 bases are shared with TRBD1. Germline CDR1 reads SQVTM; CDR2 reads ANQGSEA. This CDR3 spans 13 amino acids. The J segment lost 6 bases and the V segment lost 6 bases, leaving 4 bases of the junction unmatched. The CDR3 DNA follows: TGCAGCGTAGCCGGGACAGGGGCCGGGGAGCTGTTTTTT. Translating gives CSVAGTGAGELFF.

This clone appeared once. The CDR3 sequence is CASSLLATGGFNEQFF. The CDR3, as DNA: TGTGCCAGCAGTTTATTGGCGACAGGGGGCTTCAATGAGCAGTTCTTC. The rearrangement uses TRBV27 and TRBJ2-1; 10 bases are shared with TRBD1. Per germline, CDR1 MNHEY and CDR2 SMNVEV (reference sequence). The CDR3 has 16 residues. V trimming: 1 base; J trimming: 6 bases; junction bases outside the gene matches: 6.

As concerns this clone: Other DNA variants within this sample encode the same CDR3. The chain recombines TRBV12-3 or TRBV12-4 with TRBJ2-3; D ambiguous. The CDR3 consists of 12 residues. V lost 2 bases, J lost 2 bases, and 2 bases lay in between. The CDR3: CASSLLTDTQYF. The CDR3, as DNA: TGTGCCAGCAGTTTACTCACAGATACGCAGTATTTT.

This sequence joins TRBV19 and TRBJ1-2, with D unresolved. V was clipped by 2 bases and J by 5 bases, with 18 bases between them. The CDR3 sequence is 16 residues long. Germline CDR1 reads LNHDA; CDR2 reads SQIVND (reference sequence). CDR3 sequence: CASSIITRSVIYGYTF. The CDR3 DNA reads as TGTGCCAGTAGTATAATCACGCGGAGCGTTATTTATGGCTACACCTTC.

The rearrangement uses TRBV3-1 (or the pseudogene TRBV3-2) and TRBJ1-3, with D unclear. The CDR3 extends over 15 amino acids. The V and J ends lost 2 bases and 2 bases respectively, with 10 bases between them. The germline gives CDR1 LGHDT, CDR2 YNNKEL (reference sequence). Written as DNA, the CDR3 is TGTGCCAGCAGCCAACCGGTGAATCCTGGAAACACCATATATTTT. Encoded protein: CASSQPVNPGNTIYF.

The rearrangement joins TRBV2 to TRBJ1-4, with TRBD1 identical over 8 bases. J gave up 13 bases and V 5 bases, and 9 bases lay outside the gene matches. The CDR3 is 13 amino acids. Germline V gives CDR1 SNHLY, CDR2 FYNNEI. The CDR3: CASSKDRESILFF. CDR3 DNA: TGTGCCAGCAGTAAGGACAGGGAGAGTATACTGTTTTTT.

V is TRBV11-2 and J is TRBJ2-7; 10 nucleotides align to TRBD2. Trimming cost V 5 bases and J 3 bases; bases outside gene matches: 7. The CDR3 loop spans 15 amino acids. Looked up from germline, CDR1 is SGHAT and CDR2 is FQNNGV. CDR3 sequence (DNA): TGTGCCAGCAGCGACCTTAGCGGGAGGATCTACGAGCAGTACTTC. This translates into CASSDLSGRIYEQYF. The whole variable domain, filled in from reference TRBV11-2 and TRBJ2-7, reads EAGVAQSPRYKIIEKRQSVAFWCNPISGHATLYWYQQILGQGPKLLIQFQNNGVVDDSQLPKDRFSAERLKGVDSTLKIQPAKLEDSAVYLCASSDLSGRIYEQYFGPGTRLTVT.

The rearrangement links TRBV3-1 (or the pseudogene TRBV3-2) to TRBJ2-3; 10 positions agree with TRBD2. V dropped 4 bases and J dropped 4; count of bases not matched to a gene: 8. Germline CDR1 and CDR2: LGHDT and YNNKEL (reference sequence). The CDR3 spans 16 residues. CDR3 DNA: TGTGCCAGCAGCCTTCAAGCGGGAGGGCCATCAGATACGCAGTATTTT. Encoded protein: CASSLQAGGPSDTQYF.

The chain links TRBV5-6 to TRBJ2-2, with TRBD1 identical over 10 bases. The CDR3 is 16 amino acids. Germline assignment: CDR1 SGHDT and CDR2 YYEEEE. V trimming: 2 bases; J trimming: 6 bases; junction bases outside the gene matches: 7. CDR3: CASSFRDRGTPGELFF. DNA of the CDR3: TGTGCCAGCAGCTTCAGGGACAGGGGTACCCCCGGGGAGCTGTTTTTT.

This chain uses TRBV5-4 with TRBJ1-1; D call uncertain. Germline assignment: CDR1 SGHNT and CDR2 YYREEE (reference sequence). V lost 0 bases and J lost 4, with 7 bases in between. The CDR3 contains 13 residues. CDR3 residues: CASSLGGITEAFF. Here the CDR3 DNA reads TGTGCCAGCAGCTTGGGCGGGATCACTGAAGCTTTCTTT.

This clone came up once. This sequence joins TRBV19 and TRBJ1-1; D gene uncertain. Germline V gene data show CDR1 as LNHDA and CDR2 as SQIVND (reference sequence). The length of the CDR3 is 14 residues. Between the trimmed V and J ends, which lost 5 bases and 4 bases, there was a span of 14 bases. The CDR3 here is CASSVTSGRTEAFF. As DNA, the CDR3 is TGTGCCAGTAGTGTCACATCTGGTCGCACTGAAGCTTTCTTT.

The chain carries TRBV4-3 and TRBJ2-3; TRBD1 matches at 7 bases. The CDR3 contains 16 residues. Losses at the gene ends were 2 bases for V and 2 bases for J; bases not matched to a gene: 7. Germline lookup yields CDR1 LGHNA and CDR2 YSLEER. For the CDR3, the DNA is TGCGCCAGCAGCCAACGACCACAGGGGCCCACAGATACGCAGTATTTT. This translates into CASSQRPQGPTDTQYF.

The rearrangement joins TRBV7-2 to TRBJ2-2; 7 bases are shared with TRBD2. With 3 bases clipped from V and 5 bases from J, the junction kept 6 bases outside the gene matches. The CDR3 runs to 15 residues. Germline lookup yields CDR1 SGHTA and CDR2 FQGNSA. The CDR3 DNA follows: TGTGCCAGCAGCTTCGGCGGGAGTAGGACCGGGGAGCTGTTTTTT. Translated: CASSFGGSRTGELFF.

The chain is built from TRBV28 and TRBJ1-3, with 7 bases aligning to TRBD1. The CDR3 contains 14 residues. Germline V lookup: CDR1 MDHEN, CDR2 SYDVKM. The V and J ends lost 5 bases and 6 bases, in that order; junction bases with no gene match: 7. The CDR3 DNA sequence: TGTGCCAGCAGTACTACAGGGGTGCAAAACACCATATATTTT. Amino acid sequence: CASSTTGVQNTIYF.

V gene TRBV18 combines with J gene TRBJ2-2, with 8 bases matching TRBD1. The V segment lost 3 bases and the J segment 0 bases; nucleotides outside the gene matches: 3. Germline V gene lookup returns CDR1 KGHSH and CDR2 LQKENI. CDR3 length: 16 residues. The DNA for the CDR3 is TGTGCCAGCTCACCTATGACAGGGGCGAACACCGGGGAGCTGTTTTTT. The encoded protein is CASSPMTGANTGELFF.

The chain couples TRBV28 to TRBJ1-2; a weak D match, TRBD1 (5 bases). V was pared by 5 bases and J by 1 base, with 14 bases between. The CDR3 contains 15 residues. Germline assignment: CDR1 MDHEN and CDR2 SYDVKM. The CDR3 spells CASSPSRGNNYGYTF. CDR3 coding DNA: TGTGCCAGCAGTCCTTCTCGGGGGAATAACTATGGCTACACCTTC.

This chain joins TRBV5-1 and TRBJ2-3; D might be TRBD2 (6 bases). The length of the CDR3 is 15 residues. Germline-derived CDR1 and CDR2 are SGHRS and YFSETQ. Between the trimmed V and J ends, which lost 3 bases and 4 bases, there was a span of 15 bases. DNA of the CDR3: TGCGCCAGCAGCTCGGGACTGACGAGAGCAGATACGCAGTATTTT. It encodes CASSSGLTRADTQYF.

The chain recombines TRBV25-1 with TRBJ2-4; the D gene is possibly TRBD1 (6 bases). V was cut by 5 bases and J by 2 bases, with 13 bases left in between. Germline V CDR1 and CDR2: MGHDK, SYGVNS. CDR3 length equals 15 residues. Here the CDR3 DNA reads TGTGCCAGCAGTCGGACAGAGAGACCCAAAAACATTCAGTACTTC. This encodes CASSRTERPKNIQYF.